The text below deals with one T cell receptor beta chain. Its target is unknown. This entry is derived from a study of T cell responses to AZD1222 COVID-19 vaccine. Looking at the study overall: Pooled samples include second doses given at about 4 or 12 weeks.

The method was immunoSEQ multiplex PCR; TCRdb's version includes in-frame clones alone and lacks a portion of them. The table shows some 130,000 clones, with 85% to 90% occurring only once. Study results and caveats: Distributed over spike, vaccine-associated CD4 TCRs predominated at 160-218 and 743-854. Close to half of spike-specific TCRs reportedly recognize unmutated variant regions. Spike-specific TCR breadth rose after two AZD1222 doses, and depth rose as well.

Trimming took off 1 base at V and 8 bases at J, with 8 bases between the two ends. This CDR3 spans 12 amino acids. CDR1 is SEHNR and CDR2 is FQNEAQ in the germline V gene (reference sequence). The starting material was peripheral blood, obtained on day 0 of AZD1222 vaccination. The TCR originated in an adult in good health. The V and J genes are TRBV7-9 and TRBJ1-2; D is possibly TRBD1 (6 bases). The CDR3 bases are TGTGCCAGCAGCTTAGAAGACAGGGGCTACACCTTC. Translated: CASSLEDRGYTF. Drawing the rest from reference TRBV7-9 and TRBJ1-2, the complete variable domain is DTGVSQNPRHKITKRGQNVTFRCDPISEHNRLYWYRQTLGQGPEFLTYFQNEAQLEKSRLLSDRFSAERPKGSFSTLEIQRTEQGDSAMYLCASSLEDRGYTFGSGTRLTVV.